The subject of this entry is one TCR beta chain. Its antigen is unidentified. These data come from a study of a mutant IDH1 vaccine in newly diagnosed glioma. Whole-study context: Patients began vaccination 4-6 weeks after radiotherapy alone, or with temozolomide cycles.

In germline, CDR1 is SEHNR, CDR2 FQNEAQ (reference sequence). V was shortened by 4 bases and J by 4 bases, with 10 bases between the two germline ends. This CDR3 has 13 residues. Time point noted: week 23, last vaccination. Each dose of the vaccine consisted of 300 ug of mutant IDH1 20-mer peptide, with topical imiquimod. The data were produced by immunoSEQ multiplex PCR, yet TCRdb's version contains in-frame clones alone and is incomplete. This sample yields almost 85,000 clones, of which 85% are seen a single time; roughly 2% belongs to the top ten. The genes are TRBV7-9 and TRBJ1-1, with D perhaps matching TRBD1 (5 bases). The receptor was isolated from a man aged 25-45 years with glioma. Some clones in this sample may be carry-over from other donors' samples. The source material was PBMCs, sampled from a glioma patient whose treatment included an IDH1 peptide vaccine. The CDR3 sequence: CASSSSGPTEAFF. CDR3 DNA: TGTGCCAGCAGCTCGTCGGGGCCCACTGAAGCTTTCTTT. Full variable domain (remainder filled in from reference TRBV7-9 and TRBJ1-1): DTGVSQNPRHKITKRGQNVTFRCDPISEHNRLYWYRQTLGQGPEFLTYFQNEAQLEKSRLLSDRFSAERPKGSFSTLEIQRTEQGDSAMYLCASSSSGPTEAFFGQGTRLTVV.